What follows are 4 T cell receptor beta chains derived from one specimen sequenced in a study of CXCR3-negative and CXCR3-positive naive CD8 T cells. Notes on the study in general: When CXCR3-positive naive cells were set against CXCR3-negative naive cells, the former had more hydrophobic TRB CDR3s.

These receptors have no identified antigens. UMI-tagged TRB cDNA libraries were built via 5' RACE. TCRdb re-analyzed the 5' RACE reads; it lists each CDR3 protein once, without DNA. The sample table includes over 100,000 distinct CDR3 sequences. Sample: naive CXCR3+ CD8+ T cells from blood. Subset specified: CD45RO-CCR7+CD27+CD95- naive CD8+ T cells expressing CXCR3 (TNR3+). These receptors were taken from a human donor in good health. Some clones in this sample may be carry-over from other donors' samples.

The V gene is TRBV12-3 or TRBV12-4, the J gene TRBJ2-7; the TRBD1 assignment by TCRdb is unverifiable without DNA. This CDR3 is 14 amino acids long. This CDR3 reads CASSLGTGAVQQYF.

The gene calls are TRBV20-1 and TRBJ2-7; TCRdb reports TRBD2, a call that lacks DNA to check it against. Per the germline V gene, CDR1 is DFQATT and CDR2 is SNEGSKA (reference sequence). The CDR3 loop spans 17 amino acids. This CDR3 is CSARDHRASRGAYEQYF.

The chain has TRBV3-1 and TRBJ2-2; the TCRdb D gene call, TRBD2, has no DNA to confirm it. There are 14 residues in the CDR3. Germline CDR1 LGHDT, CDR2 YNNKEL (reference sequence). The CDR3 sequence: CASSLLPPSGELFF.

The chain links TRBV28 to TRBJ2-3; TCRdb's D call, TRBD1, is unchecked because there is no DNA. The CDR3 covers 14 residues. CDR1 and CDR2 (germline): MDHEN, SYDVKM. The CDR3 sequence is CAGRGSQATDTQYF.